This TCR beta chain was retrieved from a study of blood T cell repertoires in COVID-19. About the research overall: Researchers got acute and convalescent COVID-19 samples from the United States, Italy and Spain. The cDNA or gDNA used as material had been derived from T cells, B-cell-depleted T cells, or PBMCs.

Authors' analysis steps: Quantification of nucleated cells was approximated via reference gene primer amplification. The assay was immunoSEQ multiplex PCR, and TCRdb's table has in-frame clones only and misses some. Clone size and the V and J calls come from that table; the DNA yielded D and trimming. The table has roughly 200,000 clones, about 81% seen once. One Seattle source followed patients from active infection through their disease course. This clone was counted between two and nine times. The sequencing sample was made of peripheral blood. This TCR derives from a woman older than 75 with COVID-19, enrolled during active disease.

CDR3 sequence reads: CASSQRETYNEQFF. The CDR3 nucleotides are TGTGCCAGCTCACAGCGGGAGACCTACAATGAGCAGTTCTTC. The chain links TRBV18 to TRBJ2-1; 8 positions agree with TRBD2. The J segment lost 2 bases and the V segment lost 4 bases, leaving 1 base of the junction unmatched. This CDR3 is 14 amino acids long. Germline assignment: CDR1 KGHSH and CDR2 LQKENI.